The 11 T cell receptor beta chains listed next were all sequenced from one sample in a study of T cell responses to AZD1222 COVID-19 vaccine. Here immunoSEQ multiplex PCR was the method, and the copy in TCRdb shows in-frame clones only, minus some. Of about 48,000 clones listed, about nine tenths were seen once; the top ten hold approximately 5.3%. Sequencing was performed on peripheral blood, taken 28 days after the second AZD1222 dose. These receptors came from an adult who received the AZD1222 COVID-19 vaccine.

The chain couples TRBV12-3 or TRBV12-4 to TRBJ2-5, with D perhaps matching TRBD2 (6 bases). The V end lost 6 bases, the J end lost 6 bases, and 14 bases lay between the germline ends. The CDR3 spans 13 residues. In DNA, the CDR3 is TGTGCCAGCAGCCCTGGGGGGTCAAAGACCCAGTACTTC. Protein sequence: CASSPGGSKTQYF.

This clone appeared once. In DNA, the CDR3 is TGTGCCAGCAGTTGGGAGGAGACAGGTGATTCCTACGAGCAGTACTTC. Translated: CASSWEETGDSYEQYF. The chain has TRBV6-5 and TRBJ2-7, with D perhaps TRBD1 or TRBD2 (6 bases each). CDR3 length: 16 amino acids. Germline V CDR1 and CDR2: MNHEY, SVGAGI. V was shortened by 4 bases and J by 1 base, with 17 bases between the two germline ends.

This chain links TRBV7-9 with TRBJ1-1, with TRBD1 identical over 7 bases. The length of the CDR3 is 16 residues. Germline trimming cut 5 bases from V and 4 bases from J; bases unmatched to any gene: 13. Germline values: CDR1 SEHNR, CDR2 FQNEAQ (reference sequence). The CDR3 DNA follows: TGTGCCAGCAGCGCCTACAGGGGACACTTGGCCACTGAAGCTTTCTTT. Translated: CASSAYRGHLATEAFF.

The V and J genes are TRBV6-4 and TRBJ2-7, with TRBD2 as a possible D gene (6 bases). V lost 4 bases, J lost 7 bases, and 14 bases lay in between. This CDR3 has 13 residues. Germline V gene data show CDR1 as MRHNA and CDR2 as SNTAGT. The CDR3 sequence: CASSVSGSQEQYF. For the CDR3, the DNA is TGTGCCAGCAGTGTCTCCGGGAGTCAGGAGCAGTACTTC.

This chain links TRBV7-2 with TRBJ1-3, with 11 bases that match TRBD1. Germline V lookup: CDR1 SGHTA, CDR2 FQGNSA. This CDR3 has 15 residues. Germline trimming cut 5 bases from V and 4 bases from J; bases unmatched to any gene: 4. The CDR3 reads CASSRTGGGGNTIYF. The CDR3 region has the DNA TGTGCCAGCAGCCGGACAGGGGGCGGAGGAAACACCATATATTTT. Together with reference TRBV7-2 and TRBJ1-3, the CDR3 gives the full variable domain: GAGVSQSPSNKVTEKGKDVELRCDPISGHTALYWYRQSLGQGLEFLIYFQGNSAPDKSGLPSDRFSAERTGGSVSTLTIQRTQQEDSAVYLCASSRTGGGGNTIYFGEGSWLTVV.

V is TRBV27 and J is TRBJ2-3, with 10 bases matching TRBD1. V trimming: 5 bases; J trimming: 6 bases; junction bases outside the gene matches: 8. The CDR3 consists of 15 residues. Germline assignment: CDR1 MNHEY and CDR2 SMNVEV (reference sequence). The CDR3 protein is CASSPRTGGWDTQYF. The CDR3 nucleotides are TGTGCCAGCAGTCCGCGGACAGGGGGATGGGATACGCAGTATTTT.

The genes are TRBV4-1 and TRBJ2-7, with 8 bases matching TRBD2. The length of the CDR3 is 16 residues. Germline CDR1 and CDR2: MGHRA and YSYEKL. V lost 3 bases to trimming and J lost 2 bases; unmatched junction nucleotides: 9. As DNA, the CDR3 is TGCGCCAGCAGCCAGGCAACACTAGCGGCCCCCTACGAGCAGTACTTC. Translated, it gives CASSQATLAAPYEQYF.

This clone was observed a single time. The chain joins TRBV4-2 to TRBJ2-2, with 10 bases fitting TRBD1. The V gene end was trimmed by 4 bases and the J gene end by 7 bases; junction bases not matched to a gene: 6. CDR1 is LGHNA, CDR2 YNFKEQ, per germline. This CDR3 is 15 amino acids long. The CDR3 here is CASSPGTGAVGELFF. CDR3 nucleotides: TGTGCCAGCAGCCCCGGGACAGGGGCCGTCGGGGAGCTGTTTTTT.

CDR3 in DNA: TGTGCCAGCAGCCCTCGGACAGGGGCTAACTATGGCTACACCTTC. It is translated as CASSPRTGANYGYTF. The V call is TRBV11-1, the J call TRBJ1-2; 9 positions match TRBD1. The CDR3 consists of 15 residues. The ends lost 5 bases at V and 0 bases at J; junction bases unmatched: 4. Germline V CDR1 and CDR2: SGHAT, FQDESV (reference sequence).

The count of this clone is one. The V call is TRBV27, the J call TRBJ2-1; D not certain. The CDR3 is 16 residues long. Trimming removed 0 bases from V and 8 bases from J, with 17 bases in between. Germline CDR1 MNHEY, CDR2 SMNVEV (reference sequence). CDR3 residues: CASSLSEPGGSDEQFF. The CDR3 DNA reads as TGTGCCAGCAGTTTATCGGAACCGGGTGGGTCGGATGAGCAGTTCTTC.

The chain carries TRBV7-9 and TRBJ2-5, with unresolved D. CDR1 is SEHNR, CDR2 FQNEAQ, per germline (reference sequence). The CDR3 covers 15 residues. Trimming removed 4 bases from V and 5 bases from J, with 17 bases in between. DNA of the CDR3: TGTGCCAGCAGCTCTAGGAGACCCGGTGGGGAGACCCAGTACTTC. This encodes CASSSRRPGGETQYF. Complete variable domain (other parts from reference TRBV7-9 and TRBJ2-5): DTGVSQNPRHKITKRGQNVTFRCDPISEHNRLYWYRQTLGQGPEFLTYFQNEAQLEKSRLLSDRFSAERPKGSFSTLEIQRTEQGDSAMYLCASSSRRPGGETQYFGPGTRLLVL.